Following are 21 T cell receptor beta chains from one sample sequenced in a study of blood T cell repertoires in COVID-19. Clones were read by immunoSEQ multiplex PCR, and TCRdb kept only the in-frame ones, dropping some. The data hold under 300,000 clones, with 85% to 90% observed a single time. Sequenced input: PBMCs or T cells enriched from blood (not recorded which). Every receptor here comes from a woman aged 50 to 65 who had recovered from COVID-19.

The table lists this clone with a few counts. The genes are TRBV10-3 and TRBJ1-4, with no clear D. The V end was cut by 0 bases, the J end by 5 bases, with 16 bases between. The germline gives CDR1 ENHRY, CDR2 SYGVKD. The CDR3 has 17 amino acids. CDR3 bases: TGTGCCATCAGTGAGTCAAGGGAGACCGACAAAAATGAAAAACTGTTTTTT. It is translated as CAISESRETDKNEKLFF.

This clone came up a few times. The V call is TRBV7-2, the J call TRBJ1-3, with TRBD1 as a possible D gene (5 bases). The CDR3 covers 17 residues. The germline V and J ends were trimmed by 5 bases and 4 bases, with 21 bases remaining between them. Germline lookup yields CDR1 SGHTA and CDR2 FQGNSA. The CDR3 loop is CASSVDSGFPLGNTIYF. The CDR3 DNA sequence: TGTGCCAGCAGCGTAGATTCAGGGTTCCCGCTCGGAAACACCATATATTTT.

As to this clone: Other DNA sequences in the same sample also yield this CDR3. This sequence joins TRBV2 and TRBJ1-5; no definite D call. CDR1 and CDR2 (germline): SNHLY, FYNNEI. The CDR3 contains 13 residues. V lost 4 bases and J lost 4, with 8 bases in between. The CDR3 sequence: CASSGQLNQPQHF. In nucleotides, the CDR3 is TGTGCCAGCAGTGGACAATTAAATCAGCCCCAGCATTTT.

V is TRBV19 and J is TRBJ1-1; a possible D gene is TRBD1 (5 bases). The V end was cut by 3 bases, the J end by 0 bases, with 14 bases between. CDR3 length equals 16 residues. The germline CDR1 and CDR2 sequences are LNHDA and SQIVND (reference sequence). In DNA form, the CDR3 reads TGTGCCAGTAGTATCAGGCAGGGTCGCATGAACACTGAAGCTTTCTTT. This translates into CASSIRQGRMNTEAFF.

The chain recombines TRBV6-4 with TRBJ2-1, with 11 positions matching TRBD2. Trimming cost V 2 bases and J 5 bases; bases outside gene matches: 5. The CDR3 consists of 16 residues. CDR1 MRHNA and CDR2 SNTAGT come from the germline V gene. The chain's CDR3 is CASSDGSSGRDNEQFF. The CDR3 DNA follows: TGTGCCAGCAGTGACGGGAGTAGCGGGAGGGACAATGAGCAGTTCTTC.

This chain links TRBV7-9 with TRBJ2-1; 9 bases map to TRBD2. The V and J ends lost 0 bases and 6 bases, in that order; junction bases with no gene match: 6. Germline V lookup: CDR1 SEHNR, CDR2 FQNEAQ (reference sequence). This CDR3 has 16 amino acids. Here the CDR3 reads CASSLAVAGVSNEQFF. In nucleotides, the CDR3 is TGTGCCAGCAGCTTAGCTGTAGCGGGAGTCTCCAATGAGCAGTTCTTC.

The chain has TRBV7-9 and TRBJ2-7, with D tentatively TRBD1 (6 bases). The CDR3 runs 14 residues. Germline CDR1 reads SEHNR; CDR2 reads FQNEAQ (reference sequence). V was trimmed by 5 bases and J by 6 bases, leaving 17 bases between them. CDR3 in DNA: TGTGCCAGCAGCGAAACAGGGTTAGGTAGCGAGCAGTACTTC. Translating gives CASSETGLGSEQYF.

Note on this clone: Germline and junction disagree at one end, which may indicate a read error. The V gene is TRBV7-8, the J gene TRBJ1-2; 7 nucleotides line up with TRBD1. The CDR3 extends over 15 amino acids. Germline CDR1 and CDR2: SGHVS and FQNEAQ. CDR3: CASSLVAGQDYGYTF. The CDR3 nucleotides are TGTGCCAGCAGTTTAGTGGCCGGACAGGACTATGGCTACACCTTC.

The chain couples TRBV19 to TRBJ1-1; D gene unclear. Trimming shortened V by 3 bases and J by 1 base, and 12 bases separated the two germline ends. The CDR3 has 15 residues. The germline gives CDR1 LNHDA, CDR2 SQIVND (reference sequence). The CDR3 region is CASSISVFGNTEAFF. The CDR3 nucleotides are TGTGCCAGTAGTATTAGTGTATTCGGGAACACTGAAGCTTTCTTT.

The rearrangement links TRBV7-6 to TRBJ1-1; 7 positions match TRBD1. Germline V gene sequence: CDR1 SGHVS, CDR2 FNYEAQ. Trimming cost V 4 bases and J 0 bases; bases outside gene matches: 2. CDR3 length: 14 residues. The CDR3 DNA reads TGTGCCAGCAGCTCAGGGGGAGTGAACACTGAAGCTTTCTTT. Encoded protein: CASSSGGVNTEAFF.

The chain has TRBV2 and TRBJ2-1; TRBD2 agrees at 8 bases. After removal of 7 bases from V and 3 bases from J, the junction contained 11 bases not matched to a gene. Germline V lookup: CDR1 SNHLY, CDR2 FYNNEI. This CDR3 is 16 amino acids long. This CDR3 is CASTPLLAANYNEQFF. The CDR3 region has the DNA TGTGCCAGCACCCCTCTACTAGCGGCTAACTACAATGAGCAGTTCTTC.

The rearrangement joins TRBV19 to TRBJ1-2; D may be TRBD1 (6 bases). Germline values: CDR1 LNHDA, CDR2 SQIVND (reference sequence). V shed 3 bases and J shed 5 bases, with 19 bases lying between them. This CDR3 spans 16 amino acids. The CDR3 region has the DNA TGTGCCAGTAGTATCGAAGGACAGCTCGGGGTGTATGGCTACACCTTC. It is translated as CASSIEGQLGVYGYTF.

In regard to this clone: This same CDR3 is encoded by further DNA sequences in the sample. The rearrangement links TRBV5-1 to TRBJ2-3, with TRBD2 matching over 12 bases. V shed 0 bases, J shed 3 bases, and the junction held 2 bases outside the gene matches. The CDR3 loop spans 16 amino acids. Germline V gives CDR1 SGHRS, CDR2 YFSETQ. The CDR3 coding sequence is TGCGCCAGCAGCTTGGGGACTAGCGGGATTACAGATACGCAGTATTTT. Translating it yields CASSLGTSGITDTQYF.

V usage is TRBV6-5 and J usage is TRBJ1-1, with 8 bases fitting TRBD1. The V gene end was trimmed by 6 bases and the J gene end by 4 bases; junction bases not matched to a gene: 10. The CDR3 sequence is 15 residues long. CDR1 is MNHEY and CDR2 is SVGAGI in the germline V gene. CDR3 residues: CASRPRQGLGTEAFF. The CDR3 bases are TGTGCCAGCAGACCGAGACAGGGGCTAGGCACTGAAGCTTTCTTT.

The V gene is TRBV24-1, the J gene TRBJ2-5; 7 bases are a match to TRBD2. J gave up 5 bases and V 2 bases, and 4 bases lay outside the gene matches. This CDR3 contains 14 residues. Germline V gene data show CDR1 as KGHDR and CDR2 as SFDVKD. The chain's CDR3 is CATSDWTSGETQYF. CDR3 DNA sequence: TGTGCCACCAGTGATTGGACTAGTGGGGAGACCCAGTACTTC.

This chain connects TRBV18 to TRBJ1-2; D is unresolved. V was pared by 0 bases and J by 3 bases, with 14 bases between. CDR3 size: 16 residues. Germline V lookup: CDR1 KGHSH, CDR2 LQKENI. This chain's CDR3 is CASSPPFPGSDYGYTF. In DNA, the CDR3 is TGTGCCAGCTCACCACCGTTCCCCGGGTCGGACTATGGCTACACCTTC. The whole variable domain, remainder taken from reference TRBV18 and TRBJ1-2, is NAGVMQNPRHLVRRRGQEARLRCSPMKGHSHVYWYRQLPEEGLKFMVYLQKENIIDESGMPKERFSAEFPKEGPSILRIQQVVRGDSAAYFCASSPPFPGSDYGYTFGSGTRLTVV.

Ten or more counts support this clone. The chain employs TRBV28 and TRBJ1-1; a possible D gene is TRBD1 (5 bases). The CDR3 has 13 amino acids. Trimming removed 6 bases at V and 11 bases at J, with 19 bases between. Germline CDR1 reads MDHEN; CDR2 reads SYDVKM. CDR3 sequence reads: CASRPRGFGVAFF. The CDR3 DNA reads as TGTGCCAGCAGACCCCGGGGGTTCGGCGTGGCTTTCTTT.

V and J are TRBV3-1 (or the pseudogene TRBV3-2) and TRBJ2-4; 8 bases map to TRBD2. Looked up from germline, CDR1 is LGHDT and CDR2 is YNNKEL (reference sequence). The V segment lost 4 bases and the J segment 2 bases; nucleotides outside the gene matches: 1. The CDR3 runs 14 residues. The CDR3 protein is CASSLSGTKNIQYF. CDR3 bases: TGTGCCAGCAGCCTTAGCGGGACCAAAAACATTCAGTACTTC.

The rearrangement uses TRBV21-1 and TRBJ2-7; the DNA was not used to check the table's D call, TRBD2. TRBV21-1 is a known pseudogene. This CDR3 spans 15 amino acids. The CDR3 spells CASSKGCTGSYEQYF. As DNA, the CDR3 is TGTGCCAGCAGCAAAGGGTGTACGGGGTCCTACGAGCAGTACTTC.

V usage is TRBV7-9 and J usage is TRBJ2-5, with D tentatively TRBD2 (5 bases). Trimming removed 11 bases from V and 4 bases from J, with 17 bases in between. CDR1 and CDR2 from the germline V gene are SEHNR and FQNEAQ (reference sequence). There are 13 residues in the CDR3. The CDR3 bases are TGTGCCGGTGTGAGGGCCGGGGTAGAGACCCAGTACTTC. Residues: CAGVRAGVETQYF.

V usage is TRBV4-1 and J usage is TRBJ2-1, with TRBD2 matching over 9 bases. Germline loops: CDR1 MGHRA, CDR2 YSYEKL. The trim removed 0 bases at V and 7 bases at J, leaving 10 bases unmatched. The CDR3 has 17 residues. The CDR3 loop is CASSQDLGREGLNEQFF. The CDR3 DNA is TGCGCCAGCAGCCAAGATTTGGGGCGGGAGGGCCTGAATGAGCAGTTCTTC.